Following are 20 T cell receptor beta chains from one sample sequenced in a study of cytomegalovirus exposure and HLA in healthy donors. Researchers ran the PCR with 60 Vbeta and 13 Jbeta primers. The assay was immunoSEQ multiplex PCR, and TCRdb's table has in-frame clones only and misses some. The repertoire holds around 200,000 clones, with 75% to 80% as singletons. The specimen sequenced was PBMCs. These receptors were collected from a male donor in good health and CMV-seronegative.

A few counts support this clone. The CDR3 bases are TGTGCCAGCAGTGAAGCGCTAGGGGGCAACACTGAAGCTTTCTTT. It specifies CASSEALGGNTEAFF. The chain has TRBV6-1 and TRBJ1-1; 7 bases line up with TRBD1. The CDR3 runs to 15 residues. Germline values: CDR1 MNHNS, CDR2 SASEGT. V was clipped by 0 bases and J by 2 bases; unmatched bases: 3.

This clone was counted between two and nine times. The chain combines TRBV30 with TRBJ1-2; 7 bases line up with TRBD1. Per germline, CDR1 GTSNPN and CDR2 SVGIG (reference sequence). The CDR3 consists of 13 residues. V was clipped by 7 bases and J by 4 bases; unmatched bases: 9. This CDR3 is CAYEQGKLYGYTF. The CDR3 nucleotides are TGTGCCTACGAACAGGGGAAACTCTATGGCTACACCTTC.

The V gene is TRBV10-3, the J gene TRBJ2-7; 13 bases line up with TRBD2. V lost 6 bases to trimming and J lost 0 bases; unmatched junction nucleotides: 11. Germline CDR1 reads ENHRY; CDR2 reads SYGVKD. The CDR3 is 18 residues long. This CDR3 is CAIRRTGTSGESSYEQYF. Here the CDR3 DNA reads TGTGCCATCAGAAGAACCGGGACTAGCGGGGAAAGCTCCTACGAGCAGTACTTC.

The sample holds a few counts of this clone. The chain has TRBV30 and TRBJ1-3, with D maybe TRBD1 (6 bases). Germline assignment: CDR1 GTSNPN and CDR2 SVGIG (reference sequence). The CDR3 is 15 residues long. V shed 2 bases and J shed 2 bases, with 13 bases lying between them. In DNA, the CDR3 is TGTGCCTGGAGTCGCACAGGGTCGGCTGGAAACACCATATATTTT. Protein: CAWSRTGSAGNTIYF.

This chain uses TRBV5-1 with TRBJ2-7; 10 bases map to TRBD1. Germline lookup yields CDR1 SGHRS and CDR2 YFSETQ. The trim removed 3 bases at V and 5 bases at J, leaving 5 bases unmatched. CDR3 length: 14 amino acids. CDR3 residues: CASSSRDRGDEQYF. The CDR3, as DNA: TGCGCCAGCAGCTCCCGGGACAGGGGCGACGAGCAGTACTTC. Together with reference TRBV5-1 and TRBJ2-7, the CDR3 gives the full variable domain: KAGVTQTPRYLIKTRGQQVTLSCSPISGHRSVSWYQQTPGQGLQFLFEYFSETQRNKGNFPGRFSGRQFSNSRSEMNVSTLELGDSALYLCASSSRDRGDEQYFGPGTRLTVT.

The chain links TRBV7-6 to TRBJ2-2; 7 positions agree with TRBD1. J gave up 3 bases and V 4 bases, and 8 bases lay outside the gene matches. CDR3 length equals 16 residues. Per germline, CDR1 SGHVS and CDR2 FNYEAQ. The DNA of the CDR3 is TGTGCCAGCAGCTCACGACAGGGTCGGGACACCGGGGAGCTGTTTTTT. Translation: CASSSRQGRDTGELFF.

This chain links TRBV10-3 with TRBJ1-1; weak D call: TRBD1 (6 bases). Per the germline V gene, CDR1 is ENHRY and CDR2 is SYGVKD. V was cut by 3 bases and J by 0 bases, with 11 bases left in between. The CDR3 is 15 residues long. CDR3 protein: CAISDNSGVNTEAFF. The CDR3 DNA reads TGTGCCATCAGTGATAATTCAGGGGTGAACACTGAAGCTTTCTTT.

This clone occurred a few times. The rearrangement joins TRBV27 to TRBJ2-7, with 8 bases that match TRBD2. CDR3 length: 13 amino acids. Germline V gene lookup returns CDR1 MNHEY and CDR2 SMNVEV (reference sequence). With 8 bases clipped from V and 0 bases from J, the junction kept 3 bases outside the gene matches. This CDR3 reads CASREGFSYEQYF. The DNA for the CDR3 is TGTGCCAGCCGGGAGGGGTTCTCCTACGAGCAGTACTTC.

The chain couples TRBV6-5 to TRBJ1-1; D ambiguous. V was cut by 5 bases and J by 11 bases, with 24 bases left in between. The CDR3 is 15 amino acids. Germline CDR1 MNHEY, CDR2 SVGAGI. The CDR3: CASSPGSSPSREAFF. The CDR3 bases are TGTGCCAGCAGTCCGGGTTCTAGTCCCTCCCGGGAGGCTTTCTTT.

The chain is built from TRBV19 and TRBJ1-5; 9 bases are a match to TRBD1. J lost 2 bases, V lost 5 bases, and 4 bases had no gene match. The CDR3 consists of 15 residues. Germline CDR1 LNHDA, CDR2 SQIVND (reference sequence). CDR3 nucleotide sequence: TGTGCCAGTAGTGGACAGGGGATAGGCAATCAGCCCCAGCATTTT. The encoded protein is CASSGQGIGNQPQHF.

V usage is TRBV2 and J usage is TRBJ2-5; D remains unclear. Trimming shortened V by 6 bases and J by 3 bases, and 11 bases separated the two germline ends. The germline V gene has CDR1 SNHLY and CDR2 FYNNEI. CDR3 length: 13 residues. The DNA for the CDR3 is TGTGCCAGCAGGTCGGCGGAAGAAGAGACCCAGTACTTC. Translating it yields CASRSAEEETQYF. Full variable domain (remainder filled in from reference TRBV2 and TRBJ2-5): EPEVTQTPSHQVTQMGQEVILRCVPISNHLYFYWYRQILGQKVEFLVSFYNNEISEKSEIFDDQFSVERPDGSNFTLKIRSTKLEDSAMYFCASRSAEEETQYFGPGTRLLVL.

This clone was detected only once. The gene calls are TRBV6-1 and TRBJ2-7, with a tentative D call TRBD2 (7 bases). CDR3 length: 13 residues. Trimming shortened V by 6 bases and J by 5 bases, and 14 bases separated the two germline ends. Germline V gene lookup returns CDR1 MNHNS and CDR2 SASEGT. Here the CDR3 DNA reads TGTGCCAGCAGGGGTGGGGGGGCCCACGAGCAGTACTTC. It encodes CASRGGGAHEQYF.

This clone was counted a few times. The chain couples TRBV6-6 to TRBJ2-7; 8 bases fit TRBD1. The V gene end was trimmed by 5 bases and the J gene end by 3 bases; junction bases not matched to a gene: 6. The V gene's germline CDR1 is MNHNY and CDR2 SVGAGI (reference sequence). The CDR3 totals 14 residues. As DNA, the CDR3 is TGTGCCAGCAGTCCGACAGGGGCAAACTACGAGCAGTACTTC. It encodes CASSPTGANYEQYF.

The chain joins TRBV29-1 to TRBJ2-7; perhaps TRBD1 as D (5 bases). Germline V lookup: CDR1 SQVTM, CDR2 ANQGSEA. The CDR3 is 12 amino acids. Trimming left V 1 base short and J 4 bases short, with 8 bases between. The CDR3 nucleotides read TGCAGCGTTGAAGGACAGAAGTACGAGCAGTACTTC. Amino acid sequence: CSVEGQKYEQYF.

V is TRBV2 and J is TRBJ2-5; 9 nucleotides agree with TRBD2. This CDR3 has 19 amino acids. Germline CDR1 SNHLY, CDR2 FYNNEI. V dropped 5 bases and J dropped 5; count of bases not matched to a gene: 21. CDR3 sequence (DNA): TGTGCCAGCAGTACCCCAGCGGGGGGCTGGCTTAAAACCAGGGAGACCCAGTACTTC. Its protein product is CASSTPAGGWLKTRETQYF.

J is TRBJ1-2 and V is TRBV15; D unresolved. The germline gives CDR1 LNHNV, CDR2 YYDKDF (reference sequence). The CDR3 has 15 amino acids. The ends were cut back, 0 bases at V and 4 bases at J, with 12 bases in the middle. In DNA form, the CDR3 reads TGTGCCACCAGCAGAGATCTGTTACAGACCTATGGCTACACCTTC. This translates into CATSRDLLQTYGYTF.

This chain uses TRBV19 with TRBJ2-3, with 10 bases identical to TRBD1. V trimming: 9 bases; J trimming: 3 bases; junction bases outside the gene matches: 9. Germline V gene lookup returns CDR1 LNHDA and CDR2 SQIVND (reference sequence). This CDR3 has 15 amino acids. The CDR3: CASKQWTGGTDTQYF. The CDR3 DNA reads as TGTGCCAGCAAACAATGGACAGGGGGTACAGATACGCAGTATTTT.

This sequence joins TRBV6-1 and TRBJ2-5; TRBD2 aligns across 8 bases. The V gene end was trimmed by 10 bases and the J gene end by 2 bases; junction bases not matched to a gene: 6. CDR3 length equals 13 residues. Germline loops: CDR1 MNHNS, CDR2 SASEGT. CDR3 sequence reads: CAIPGGGQETQYF. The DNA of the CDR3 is TGTGCCATCCCCGGGGGGGGGCAAGAGACCCAGTACTTC.

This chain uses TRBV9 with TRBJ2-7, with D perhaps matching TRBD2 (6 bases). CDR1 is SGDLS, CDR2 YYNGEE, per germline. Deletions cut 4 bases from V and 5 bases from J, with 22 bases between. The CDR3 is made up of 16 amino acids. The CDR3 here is CASSRRPWDSGNEQYF. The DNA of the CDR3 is TGTGCCAGCAGCCGACGACCCTGGGATAGCGGAAACGAGCAGTACTTC.

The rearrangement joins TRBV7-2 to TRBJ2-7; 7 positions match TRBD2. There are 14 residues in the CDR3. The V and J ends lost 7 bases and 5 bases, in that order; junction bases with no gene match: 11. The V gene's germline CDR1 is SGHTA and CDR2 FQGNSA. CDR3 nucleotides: TGTGCCAGCACCCCCGGGGGGACCGTAGACGAGCAGTACTTC. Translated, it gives CASTPGGTVDEQYF.